What follows are 5 T cell receptor beta chains derived from one specimen sequenced in a study of T cell responses to AZD1222 COVID-19 vaccine. TCRdb keeps only in-frame clones here, not all; method: immunoSEQ multiplex PCR. This table has tens of thousands of clones, 86% appearing once. The sequences come from peripheral blood, collected 28 days after the second AZD1222 dose. These receptors came from an adult who received the AZD1222 COVID-19 vaccine.

The rearrangement uses TRBV6-6 and TRBJ1-3; 9 positions agree with TRBD1. Germline-derived CDR1 and CDR2 are MNHNY and SVGAGI (reference sequence). The CDR3 consists of 16 residues. Trimming removed 2 bases from V and 4 bases from J; junction bases left unmatched: 6. CDR3: CASSYVGTGLGNTIYF. The DNA of the CDR3 is TGTGCCAGCAGTTACGTGGGGACAGGGCTAGGAAACACCATATATTTT.

The rearrangement links TRBV3-1 (or the pseudogene TRBV3-2) to TRBJ1-2; 12 bases line up with TRBD1. The germline gives CDR1 LGHDT, CDR2 YNNKEL (reference sequence). Losses at the gene ends were 3 bases for V and 4 bases for J; bases not matched to a gene: 3. This CDR3 has 15 amino acids. CDR3 sequence (DNA): TGTGCCAGCAGCCAGGGGACAGGGGGCTTCTATGGCTACACCTTC. Translating gives CASSQGTGGFYGYTF.

This chain joins TRBV5-1 and TRBJ2-7; maybe TRBD1 (6 bases). The CDR3 contains 16 residues. Per germline, CDR1 SGHRS and CDR2 YFSETQ. V shed 1 base and J shed 0 bases, with 14 bases lying between them. The CDR3 loop reads CASSLRVGQGSYEQYF. The CDR3 coding sequence is TGCGCCAGCAGCTTGCGGGTGGGACAAGGCTCCTACGAGCAGTACTTC.

The V call is TRBV7-3, the J call TRBJ1-2; tentatively, D is TRBD1 (6 bases). CDR3 length: 13 amino acids. CDR1 and CDR2 from the germline V gene are SGHTA and FQGTGA. V was shortened by 5 bases and J by 7 bases, with 14 bases between the two germline ends. The CDR3 nucleotides read TGTGCCAGCAGCCCAAGGGGGGAGGGTGGCTACACCTTC. Translated, it gives CASSPRGEGGYTF.

The V and J genes are TRBV28 and TRBJ1-5, with 9 bases identical to TRBD1. The CDR3 contains 12 residues. V was pared by 5 bases and J by 9 bases, with 2 bases of the junction left unmatched. CDR1 is MDHEN and CDR2 is SYDVKM in the germline V gene. The CDR3 coding sequence is TGTGCCAGCAGTGGACAGGGGCGGCCCCAGCATTTT. Translation: CASSGQGRPQHF.